Listed below are T cell receptor beta chains from one sample, sequenced in a study of blood T cell repertoires in COVID-19. The table came from immunoSEQ multiplex PCR; TCRdb's copy has only in-frame clones and leaves some out. Of around 140,000 clones listed, 84% are singletons. Source material: PBMCs or T cells enriched from blood (not recorded which). The origin of the receptors is a woman aged 50 to 65 with acute COVID-19. Each CDR3 is given with its conserved first and last residue. The D gene is left open where the match is weak. Rows may omit the clone size; those that give it use once, few, many or a size class.

V: TRBV7-2
size: .
J: TRBJ1-3
D: .
CDR3: CASSLDAGYSGNTIYF
DNA: TGTGCCAGCAGCTTAGATGCAGGATACTCTGGAAACACCATATATTTT

V: TRBV27
size: once
J: TRBJ1-1
D: .
CDR3: CASSRRAWVEAFF
DNA: TGTGCCAGCAGTCGCAGGGCATGGGTTGAAGCTTTCTTT

V: TRBV18
size: .
J: TRBJ1-2
D: .
CDR3: CASSPGGDYGYTF
DNA: TGTGCCAGCTCACCAGGGGGCGACTATGGCTACACCTTC

V: TRBV2
size: .
J: TRBJ1-2
D: .
CDR3: CASIKDRSHGYTF
DNA: TGTGCCAGCATTAAAGACAGGTCCCATGGCTACACCTTC

V: TRBV7-9
size: .
J: TRBJ2-5
D: .
CDR3: CASSPTRGYQETQYF
DNA: TGTGCCAGCAGCCCGACCCGGGGGTACCAAGAGACCCAGTACTTC

V: TRBV6-5
size: .
J: TRBJ2-5
D: TRBD1
CDR3: CASSYEGTGKETQYF
DNA: TGTGCCAGCAGTTACGAGGGGACAGGGAAAGAGACCCAGTACTTC

V: TRBV6-5
size: .
J: TRBJ2-3
D: TRBD2
CDR3: CASSLRAGGTDTQYF
DNA: TGTGCCAGCAGTTTACGAGCGGGAGGTACAGATACGCAGTATTTT

V: TRBV12-3/TRBV12-4
size: .
J: TRBJ1-1
D: TRBD1
CDR3: CASSGQVHTEAFF
DNA: TGTGCCAGCAGTGGACAGGTACACACTGAAGCTTTCTTT

V: TRBV27
size: .
J: TRBJ1-1
D: TRBD1
CDR3: CASSLMTGEKVTEAFF
DNA: TGTGCCAGCAGTTTAATGACAGGGGAGAAGGTGACTGAAGCTTTCTTT

V: TRBV7-9
size: .
J: TRBJ2-5
D: .
CDR3: CASSLWDIQETQYF
DNA: TGTGCCAGCAGCTTGTGGGACATTCAAGAGACCCAGTACTTC

V: TRBV2
size: .
J: TRBJ2-3
D: .
CDR3: CASSDGADFTDTQYF
DNA: TGTGCCAGCAGTGATGGGGCCGATTTCACAGATACGCAGTATTTT

V: TRBV29-1
size: once
J: TRBJ2-4
D: .
CDR3: CSVGLNTNIQYF
DNA: TGCAGCGTTGGCCTAAATACAAACATTCAGTACTTC

V: TRBV19
size: .
J: TRBJ1-5
D: .
CDR3: CASNPGVGDNQPQHF
DNA: TGTGCCAGTAACCCAGGGGTGGGGGACAATCAGCCCCAGCATTTT

V: TRBV6-5
size: .
J: TRBJ1-2
D: .
CDR3: CASSTPGGNGYTF
DNA: TGTGCCAGCAGTACACCGGGGGGGAATGGCTACACCTTC

V: TRBV6-2/TRBV6-3
size: .
J: TRBJ2-7
D: TRBD2
CDR3: CASSYSIGLAGVYEQYF
DNA: TGTGCCAGCAGTTACTCGATCGGACTAGCGGGAGTTTACGAGCAGTACTTC

V: TRBV4-3
size: once
J: TRBJ1-1
D: .
CDR3: CASSQVEPGEAFF
DNA: TGCGCCAGCAGCCAAGTCGAGCCAGGGGAAGCTTTCTTT

V: TRBV11-3
size: .
J: TRBJ2-7
D: .
CDR3: CASSSFITGTYEQYF
DNA: TGTGCCAGCAGCTCGTTCATTACAGGGACCTACGAGCAGTACTTC

V: TRBV5-1
size: .
J: TRBJ2-2
D: TRBD1
CDR3: CASSGRDRRWNTGELFF
DNA: TGCGCCAGCAGCGGCCGGGACAGGAGGTGGAACACCGGGGAGCTGTTTTTT

V: TRBV5-1
size: .
J: TRBJ1-4
D: TRBD1
CDR3: CASSPLGTGNEKLFF
DNA: TGCGCCAGCAGCCCATTAGGGACAGGCAATGAAAAACTGTTTTTT

V: TRBV15
size: .
J: TRBJ2-7
D: TRBD2
CDR3: CATSSGGTHNEQYF
DNA: TGTGCCACCAGCAGCGGGGGGACTCACAACGAGCAGTACTTC

V: TRBV25-1
size: .
J: TRBJ2-7
D: .
CDR3: CASSPPQGLHGYEQYF
DNA: TGTGCCAGCAGCCCCCCACAGGGTCTCCACGGATACGAGCAGTACTTC

V: TRBV27
size: .
J: TRBJ2-3
D: .
CDR3: CATHPRGFADTQYF
DNA: TGTGCCACCCACCCCCGAGGATTCGCAGATACGCAGTATTTT

V: TRBV9
size: once
J: TRBJ1-2
D: TRBD1
CDR3: CASSVLDRDFYGYTF
DNA: TGTGCCAGCAGCGTTCTCGACAGGGATTTCTATGGCTACACCTTC

V: TRBV13
size: .
J: TRBJ2-5
D: .
CDR3: CASSLRERETQYF
DNA: TGTGCCAGCAGCTTACGGGAGCGGGAGACCCAGTACTTC

V: TRBV4-1
size: .
J: TRBJ2-7
D: TRBD2
CDR3: CASSQELAGTYEQYF
DNA: TGCGCCAGCAGCCAAGAACTAGCGGGGACCTACGAGCAGTACTTC

V: TRBV7-8
size: few
J: TRBJ2-1
D: TRBD2
CDR3: CASSSGLAGMGEQFF
DNA: TGTGCCAGCAGCTCCGGACTAGCGGGGATGGGTGAGCAGTTCTTC

V: TRBV7-8
size: few
J: TRBJ1-5
D: .
CDR3: CASSSGTPAEGQPQHF
DNA: TGTGCCAGCAGCTCCGGGACTCCCGCGGAGGGACAGCCCCAGCATTTT

V: TRBV15
size: .
J: TRBJ1-1
D: .
CDR3: CATSRPAGLMNTEAFF
DNA: TGTGCCACCAGCAGACCGGCGGGACTCATGAACACTGAAGCTTTCTTT